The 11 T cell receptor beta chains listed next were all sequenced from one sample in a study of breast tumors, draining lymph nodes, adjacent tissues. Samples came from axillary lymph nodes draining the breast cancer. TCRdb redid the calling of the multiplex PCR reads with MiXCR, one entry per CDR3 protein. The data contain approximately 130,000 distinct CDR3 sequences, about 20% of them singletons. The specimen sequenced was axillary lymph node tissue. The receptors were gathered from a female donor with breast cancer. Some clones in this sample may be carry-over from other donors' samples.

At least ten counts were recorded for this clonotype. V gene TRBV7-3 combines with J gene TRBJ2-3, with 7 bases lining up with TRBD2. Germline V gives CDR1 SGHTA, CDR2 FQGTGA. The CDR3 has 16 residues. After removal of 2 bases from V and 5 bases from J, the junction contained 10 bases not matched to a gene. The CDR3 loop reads CASSLEASGLGDTQYF. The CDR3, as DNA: TGTGCCAGCAGCTTAGAAGCTAGCGGTTTGGGAGATACGCAGTATTTT.

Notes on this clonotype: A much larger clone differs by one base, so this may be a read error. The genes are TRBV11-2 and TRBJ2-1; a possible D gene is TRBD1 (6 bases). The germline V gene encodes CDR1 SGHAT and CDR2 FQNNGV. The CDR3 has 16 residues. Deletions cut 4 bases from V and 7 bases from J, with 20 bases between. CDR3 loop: CASSSPERPRGNEQFF. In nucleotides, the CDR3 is TGTGCCAGCAGCTCCCCCGAGAGGCCCAGGGGAAATGAGCAGTTCTTC.

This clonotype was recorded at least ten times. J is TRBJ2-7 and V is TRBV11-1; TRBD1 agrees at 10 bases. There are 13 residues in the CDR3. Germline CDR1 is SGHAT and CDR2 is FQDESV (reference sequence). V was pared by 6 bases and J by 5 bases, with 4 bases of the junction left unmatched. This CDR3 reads CASRKTGGDEQYF. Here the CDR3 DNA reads TGTGCCAGCAGGAAGACAGGGGGCGACGAGCAGTACTTC.

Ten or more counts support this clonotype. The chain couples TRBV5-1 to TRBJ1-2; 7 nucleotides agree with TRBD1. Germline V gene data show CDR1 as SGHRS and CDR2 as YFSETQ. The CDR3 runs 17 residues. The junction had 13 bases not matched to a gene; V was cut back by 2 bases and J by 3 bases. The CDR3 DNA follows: TGCGCCAGCAGCTTTTCGGGACAGAGCTCTCCCGACTATGGCTACACCTTC. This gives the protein CASSFSGQSSPDYGYTF.

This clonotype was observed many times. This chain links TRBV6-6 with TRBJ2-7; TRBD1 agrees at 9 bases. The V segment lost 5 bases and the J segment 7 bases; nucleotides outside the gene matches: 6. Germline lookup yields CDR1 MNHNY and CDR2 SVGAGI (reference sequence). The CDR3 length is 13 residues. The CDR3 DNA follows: TGTGCCAGCAGTCCCGGGACAGGGTGGGAGCAGTACTTC. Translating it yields CASSPGTGWEQYF.

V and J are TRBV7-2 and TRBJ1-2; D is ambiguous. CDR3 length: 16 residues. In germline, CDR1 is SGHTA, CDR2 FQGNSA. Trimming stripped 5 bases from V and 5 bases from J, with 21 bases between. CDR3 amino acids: CASSLDVTPTLYGYTF. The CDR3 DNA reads TGTGCCAGCAGCCTAGATGTCACCCCTACATTGTATGGCTACACCTTC.

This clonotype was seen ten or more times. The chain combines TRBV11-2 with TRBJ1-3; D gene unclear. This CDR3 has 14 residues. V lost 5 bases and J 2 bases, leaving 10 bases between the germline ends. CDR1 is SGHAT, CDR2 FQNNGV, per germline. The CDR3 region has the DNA TGTGCCAGCAGCGGGCAGAGGGCTGGAAACACCATATATTTT. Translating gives CASSGQRAGNTIYF.

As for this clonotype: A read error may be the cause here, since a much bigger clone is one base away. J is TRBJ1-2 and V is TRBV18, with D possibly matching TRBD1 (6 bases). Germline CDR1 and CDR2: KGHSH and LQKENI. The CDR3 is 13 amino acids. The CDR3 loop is CASTTGTNYSYTF. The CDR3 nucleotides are TGTGCCTCCACTACAGGGACTAACTATAGCTACACCTTC.

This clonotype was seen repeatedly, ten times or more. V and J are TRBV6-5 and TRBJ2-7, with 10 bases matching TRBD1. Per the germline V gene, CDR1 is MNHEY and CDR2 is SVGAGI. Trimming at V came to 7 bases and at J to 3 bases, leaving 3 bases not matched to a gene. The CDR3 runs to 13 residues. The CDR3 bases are TGTGCCAGCATGGGACAGGGGTTCTACGAGCAGTACTTC. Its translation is CASMGQGFYEQYF.

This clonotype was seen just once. DNA of the CDR3: TGTGCCACCAGCAGAGACGGGCCTAGCGGGTCGAGTGGGCAGTTCTTC. Its translation is CATSRDGPSGSSGQFF. The V and J genes are TRBV15 and TRBJ2-1; 8 nucleotides agree with TRBD2. Germline CDR1 and CDR2: LNHNV and YYDKDF (reference sequence). The length of the CDR3 is 16 residues. Trimming removed 0 bases from V and 12 bases from J; junction bases left unmatched: 13.

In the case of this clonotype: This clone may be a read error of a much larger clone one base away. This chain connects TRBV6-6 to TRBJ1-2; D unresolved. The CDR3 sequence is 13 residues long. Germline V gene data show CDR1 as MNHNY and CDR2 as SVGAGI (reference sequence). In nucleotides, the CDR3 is TGTGCCAGCAGTTCGACCGGGAACTATGGCTACAGCTTC. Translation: CASSSTGNYGYSF.